These T cell receptor beta chains were read from a single sample in a study of glioma-infiltrating T cells after dendritic cell vaccination. Produced via immunoSEQ multiplex PCR; TCRdb's table is partial and in-frame only. Of tens of thousands of clones in the sample, around four fifths are singletons; the top ten hold more than 8%. The material sequenced was blood, taken before dendritic cell vaccination. The source is a human donor with glioblastoma. The CDR3 runs from the conserved cysteine through the conserved F or W. The D gene is left open where the match is weak. A clone size is listed for some rows: how often the clone was seen (once, few, many), or a class if it is expanded.

J gene: TRBJ1-2; V gene: TRBV6-1; D gene: NA; clone size: NA; CDR3 protein: CASSVHQRGYGYTF; CDR3 DNA: TGTGCCAGCAGTGTGCATCAAAGAGGCTATGGCTACACCTTC
J gene: TRBJ2-1; V gene: TRBV13; D gene: TRBD2; clone size: NA; CDR3 protein: CASRPARRLAKNEQFF; CDR3 DNA: TGTGCCAGCAGGCCCGCCCGGAGACTAGCAAAGAATGAGCAGTTCTTC
J gene: TRBJ1-4; V gene: TRBV5-1; D gene: TRBD1; clone size: NA; CDR3 protein: CASSQNRGANEKLFF; CDR3 DNA: TGCGCCAGCAGCCAAAACAGGGGCGCTAATGAAAAACTGTTTTTT
J gene: TRBJ2-4; V gene: TRBV6-5; D gene: TRBD1; clone size: NA; CDR3 protein: CASRITGDASIQYF; CDR3 DNA: TGTGCCAGCAGGATTACAGGGGATGCGAGTATTCAGTACTTC
J gene: TRBJ2-7; V gene: TRBV6-5; D gene: TRBD2; clone size: NA; CDR3 protein: CASSLRRGGTYEQYF; CDR3 DNA: TGTGCCAGCAGTTTGAGGCGGGGGGGAACATACGAGCAGTACTTC
J gene: TRBJ2-7; V gene: TRBV7-9; D gene: TRBD1; clone size: NA; CDR3 protein: CASSLEWDRYLGQYF; CDR3 DNA: TGTGCCAGCAGCTTAGAGTGGGACAGGTACCTGGGGCAGTACTTC
J gene: TRBJ2-1; V gene: TRBV2; D gene: TRBD1; clone size: NA; CDR3 protein: CASNLSGTARGEQFF; CDR3 DNA: TGTGCCAGCAACCTATCCGGGACAGCTCGGGGTGAGCAGTTCTTC
J gene: TRBJ2-7; V gene: TRBV28; D gene: TRBD1; clone size: once; CDR3 protein: CASSSTGDLHSYEQYF; CDR3 DNA: TGTGCCAGCAGCTCGACAGGGGACCTCCACTCCTACGAGCAGTACTTC
J gene: TRBJ1-2; V gene: TRBV27; D gene: TRBD1; clone size: few; CDR3 protein: CASSHIDRENYGYTF; CDR3 DNA: TGTGCCAGCAGCCATATTGACAGGGAGAACTATGGCTACACCTTC
J gene: TRBJ2-1; V gene: TRBV10-1; D gene: NA; clone size: many; CDR3 protein: CASSEFDNEQFF; CDR3 DNA: TGCGCCAGCAGTGAGTTCGACAATGAGCAGTTCTTC
J gene: TRBJ2-3; V gene: TRBV5-6; D gene: NA; clone size: NA; CDR3 protein: CASSFRGYADTQYF; CDR3 DNA: TGTGCCAGCAGCTTTCGAGGGTACGCAGATACGCAGTATTTT
J gene: TRBJ2-7; V gene: TRBV10-3; D gene: TRBD1; clone size: medium-sized; CDR3 protein: CAISGGQGARTYEQYF; CDR3 DNA: TGTGCCATCAGTGGAGGACAGGGGGCGCGAACCTACGAGCAGTACTTC
J gene: TRBJ1-5; V gene: TRBV5-4; D gene: TRBD1; clone size: few; CDR3 protein: CASSLGGQQPQHF; CDR3 DNA: TGTGCCAGCAGCTTGGGGGGACAGCAGCCCCAGCATTTT
J gene: TRBJ2-7; V gene: TRBV5-1; D gene: NA; clone size: NA; CDR3 protein: CASSYGAGTVPYEQYF; CDR3 DNA: TGCGCCAGCAGCTACGGGGCGGGGACAGTACCCTACGAGCAGTACTTC
J gene: TRBJ2-4; V gene: TRBV2; D gene: NA; clone size: NA; CDR3 protein: CASTRANIQYF; CDR3 DNA: TGTGCCAGCACAAGAGCTAACATTCAGTACTTC
J gene: TRBJ2-7; V gene: TRBV5-8; D gene: TRBD1; clone size: NA; CDR3 protein: CATPGQVAYEQYF; CDR3 DNA: TGTGCCACCCCGGGACAGGTGGCCTACGAGCAGTACTTC
J gene: TRBJ1-5; V gene: TRBV2; D gene: NA; clone size: once; CDR3 protein: CASVPRENQPQHF; CDR3 DNA: TGTGCCAGTGTGCCCAGGGAAAATCAGCCCCAGCATTTT
J gene: TRBJ2-2; V gene: TRBV5-1; D gene: NA; clone size: NA; CDR3 protein: CASSQDSSNTGELFF; CDR3 DNA: TGCGCCAGCAGCCAGGACAGCTCGAACACCGGGGAGCTGTTTTTT
J gene: TRBJ2-6; V gene: TRBV15; D gene: NA; clone size: NA; CDR3 protein: CPHSRQSGGANVLTF; CDR3 DNA: TGTCCACACTCCCGACAGTCTGGTGGGGCCAACGTCCTGACTTTC
J gene: TRBJ2-5; V gene: TRBV6-5; D gene: NA; clone size: NA; CDR3 protein: CASRRGAGETQYF; CDR3 DNA: TGTGCCAGCAGACGGGGGGCCGGCGAGACCCAGTACTTC
J gene: TRBJ1-1; V gene: TRBV9; D gene: NA; clone size: NA; CDR3 protein: CASSPTGFTEAFF; CDR3 DNA: TGTGCCAGCAGCCCTACAGGGTTCACTGAAGCTTTCTTT
J gene: TRBJ2-7; V gene: TRBV6-6; D gene: TRBD1; clone size: NA; CDR3 protein: CASEQGAYEQYF; CDR3 DNA: TGTGCCAGCGAACAGGGGGCCTACGAGCAGTACTTC
J gene: TRBJ2-7; V gene: TRBV10-3; D gene: NA; clone size: few; CDR3 protein: CAISLTAYSNYEQYF; CDR3 DNA: TGTGCCATCAGTCTCACAGCATACAGTAACTACGAGCAGTACTTC
J gene: TRBJ1-1; V gene: TRBV27; D gene: NA; clone size: NA; CDR3 protein: CASSPDRMNTEAFF; CDR3 DNA: TGTGCCAGCAGCCCTGACAGGATGAACACTGAAGCTTTCTTT
J gene: TRBJ1-4; V gene: TRBV25-1; D gene: TRBD1; clone size: NA; CDR3 protein: CASLPGQGAGKLFF; CDR3 DNA: TGTGCCAGCTTGCCGGGACAGGGGGCCGGAAAACTGTTTTTT
J gene: TRBJ1-5; V gene: TRBV4-1; D gene: TRBD1; clone size: NA; CDR3 protein: CASSQEEGTGWSQPQHF; CDR3 DNA: TGCGCCAGCAGCCAAGAAGAGGGGACAGGGTGGAGTCAGCCCCAGCATTTT
J gene: TRBJ2-7; V gene: TRBV18; D gene: TRBD1; clone size: once; CDR3 protein: CASSPVDRGPLDEQYF; CDR3 DNA: TGTGCCAGCTCTCCTGTTGACAGGGGGCCGTTGGACGAGCAGTACTTC
J gene: TRBJ2-1; V gene: TRBV7-2; D gene: TRBD2; clone size: NA; CDR3 protein: CASSWTSGGNEQFF; CDR3 DNA: TGTGCCAGCAGTTGGACTAGCGGGGGCAATGAGCAGTTCTTC
J gene: TRBJ2-7; V gene: TRBV29-1; D gene: TRBD2; clone size: NA; CDR3 protein: CSVGHELAGVPYEQYF; CDR3 DNA: TGCAGCGTGGGACACGAACTAGCGGGGGTGCCCTACGAGCAGTACTTC
J gene: TRBJ2-7; V gene: TRBV6-6; D gene: TRBD2; clone size: NA; CDR3 protein: CASSSSGLAGKKQYF; CDR3 DNA: TGTGCCAGCAGTTCGAGTGGACTAGCGGGGAAAAAGCAGTACTTC
J gene: TRBJ2-7; V gene: TRBV27; D gene: NA; clone size: NA; CDR3 protein: CASSLGLTYEQYF; CDR3 DNA: TGTGCCAGCAGTTTAGGGCTGACCTACGAGCAGTACTTC
J gene: TRBJ1-2; V gene: TRBV29-1; D gene: NA; clone size: NA; CDR3 protein: CSARTREGEDGYTF; CDR3 DNA: TGCAGCGCCCGGACGCGAGAGGGAGAGGATGGCTACACCTTC
J gene: TRBJ2-5; V gene: TRBV7-9; D gene: TRBD2; clone size: NA; CDR3 protein: CASSLGLTSGGGQETQYF; CDR3 DNA: TGTGCCAGCAGCTTAGGGCTGACTAGCGGGGGTGGCCAAGAGACCCAGTACTTC
J gene: TRBJ2-2; V gene: TRBV19; D gene: NA; clone size: NA; CDR3 protein: CASSRPNTGELFF; CDR3 DNA: TGTGCCAGTAGTAGGCCGAACACCGGGGAGCTGTTTTTT
J gene: TRBJ2-1; V gene: TRBV7-9; D gene: TRBD2; clone size: NA; CDR3 protein: CASSLRATSGNEQFF; CDR3 DNA: TGTGCCAGCAGCTTAAGGGCGACTAGCGGGAATGAGCAGTTCTTC
J gene: TRBJ1-1; V gene: TRBV11-2; D gene: NA; clone size: few; CDR3 protein: CASSLGVPERDTEAFF; CDR3 DNA: TGTGCCAGCAGCTTAGGAGTACCCGAAAGAGACACTGAAGCTTTCTTT
J gene: TRBJ2-3; V gene: TRBV18; D gene: NA; clone size: NA; CDR3 protein: CASSPRQSTDTQYF; CDR3 DNA: TGTGCCAGCTCACCACGGCAGTCCACAGATACGCAGTATTTT
J gene: TRBJ2-5; V gene: TRBV20-1; D gene: NA; clone size: NA; CDR3 protein: CSAAGLETQYF; CDR3 DNA: TGCAGTGCTGCAGGGTTAGAGACCCAGTACTTC
J gene: TRBJ2-3; V gene: TRBV5-1; D gene: TRBD2; clone size: NA; CDR3 protein: CASSRDYPQTDTQYF; CDR3 DNA: TGCGCCAGCAGTCGGGACTACCCCCAGACAGATACGCAGTATTTT
J gene: TRBJ1-6; V gene: TRBV5-1; D gene: TRBD1; clone size: NA; CDR3 protein: CASSLGQGFSPLHF; CDR3 DNA: TGCGCCAGCAGTCTCGGACAGGGGTTCTCACCCCTCCACTTT
J gene: TRBJ2-3; V gene: TRBV5-1; D gene: NA; clone size: NA; CDR3 protein: CASSSRQAGVTDTQYF; CDR3 DNA: TGCGCCAGCAGCTCCAGACAGGCCGGCGTTACAGATACGCAGTATTTT
J gene: TRBJ2-5; V gene: TRBV15; D gene: NA; clone size: NA; CDR3 protein: CATSRDPVQETQYF; CDR3 DNA: TGTGCCACCAGCAGAGATCCTGTCCAAGAGACCCAGTACTTC
J gene: TRBJ2-3; V gene: TRBV4-1; D gene: TRBD2; clone size: NA; CDR3 protein: CASSLGGGLQTDTQYF; CDR3 DNA: TGCGCCAGCAGCCTTGGCGGGGGTCTACAGACAGATACGCAGTATTTT
J gene: TRBJ2-1; V gene: TRBV27; D gene: TRBD2; clone size: NA; CDR3 protein: CASSPQTSGGLNEQFF; CDR3 DNA: TGTGCCAGCAGTCCACAGACTAGCGGGGGGTTAAATGAGCAGTTCTTC
J gene: TRBJ2-1; V gene: TRBV19; D gene: TRBD2; clone size: NA; CDR3 protein: CASTWTSGGGEQFF; CDR3 DNA: TGTGCCAGCACCTGGACTAGCGGGGGCGGTGAGCAGTTCTTC
J gene: TRBJ2-1; V gene: TRBV18; D gene: TRBD2; clone size: once; CDR3 protein: CASSLLAGGTDEQFF; CDR3 DNA: TGTGCCAGCTCACTACTAGCGGGGGGTACGGATGAGCAGTTCTTC
J gene: TRBJ2-1; V gene: TRBV7-9; D gene: NA; clone size: NA; CDR3 protein: CASSLRVNNDEQFF; CDR3 DNA: TGTGCCAGCAGCTTACGAGTAAATAACGATGAGCAGTTCTTC
J gene: TRBJ2-5; V gene: TRBV6-6; D gene: NA; clone size: NA; CDR3 protein: CASSSNGERDQYF; CDR3 DNA: TGTGCCAGCAGTTCGAACGGCGAACGGGACCAGTACTTC
J gene: TRBJ1-4; V gene: TRBV29-1; D gene: NA; clone size: NA; CDR3 protein: CSVGTEEKLFF; CDR3 DNA: TGCAGCGTTGGGACAGAGGAAAAACTGTTTTTT